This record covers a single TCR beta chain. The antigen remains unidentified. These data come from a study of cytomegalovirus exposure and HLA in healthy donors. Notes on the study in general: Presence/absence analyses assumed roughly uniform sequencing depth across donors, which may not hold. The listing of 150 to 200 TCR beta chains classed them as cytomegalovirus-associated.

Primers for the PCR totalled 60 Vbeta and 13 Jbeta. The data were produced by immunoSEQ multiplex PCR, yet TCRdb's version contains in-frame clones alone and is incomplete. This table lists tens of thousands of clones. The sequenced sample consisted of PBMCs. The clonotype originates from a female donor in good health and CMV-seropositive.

CDR3 amino acids: CASSRLGGGADTGELFF. The CDR3 coding sequence is TGCGCCAGCAGCCGTTTAGGGGGGGGAGCGGACACCGGGGAGCTGTTTTTT. J is TRBJ2-2 and V is TRBV5-1, with D possibly matching TRBD2 (7 bases). CDR3 length equals 17 residues. Germline V gives CDR1 SGHRS, CDR2 YFSETQ. Trimming removed 4 bases from V and 3 bases from J, with 19 bases in between.